This T cell receptor beta chain comes out of a study of cytomegalovirus exposure and HLA in healthy donors. Study observations and caveats: Accurate prediction of most subjects' HLA-A and HLA-B alleles from TCR beta sequences was reported. The study labeled around 160 TCR beta chains cytomegalovirus-associated.

Concerning this clone: Antigen: not known.

The germline CDR1 and CDR2 sequences are SGHDN and FVKESK. With 5 bases removed from V and 1 base from J, the gap between germline ends came to 18 bases. The length of the CDR3 is 17 residues. This PCR relied on a set of 60 Vbeta primers and 13 Jbeta primers. Here immunoSEQ multiplex PCR was the method, and the copy in TCRdb shows in-frame clones only, minus some. The sample includes 170,000 or so clones, around three quarters seen only once; the top ten take 1%. The chain uses TRBV14 and TRBJ2-4; a weak D match, TRBD1 (6 bases). The clonotype originates from a woman between 45 and 60 years old in good health and CMV-seropositive. The sequencing input was PBMCs. The CDR3 coding sequence is TGTGCCAGCAGCTTTATGAATCGGACAGCCGCCAAAAACATTCAGTACTTC. Its translation: CASSFMNRTAAKNIQYF. Variable domain in full (rest from reference TRBV14 and TRBJ2-4): EAGVTQFPSHSVIEKGQTVTLRCDPISGHDNLYWYRRVMGKEIKFLLHFVKESKQDESGMPNNRFLAERTGGTYSTLKVQPAELEDSGVYFCASSFMNRTAAKNIQYFGAGTRLSVL.